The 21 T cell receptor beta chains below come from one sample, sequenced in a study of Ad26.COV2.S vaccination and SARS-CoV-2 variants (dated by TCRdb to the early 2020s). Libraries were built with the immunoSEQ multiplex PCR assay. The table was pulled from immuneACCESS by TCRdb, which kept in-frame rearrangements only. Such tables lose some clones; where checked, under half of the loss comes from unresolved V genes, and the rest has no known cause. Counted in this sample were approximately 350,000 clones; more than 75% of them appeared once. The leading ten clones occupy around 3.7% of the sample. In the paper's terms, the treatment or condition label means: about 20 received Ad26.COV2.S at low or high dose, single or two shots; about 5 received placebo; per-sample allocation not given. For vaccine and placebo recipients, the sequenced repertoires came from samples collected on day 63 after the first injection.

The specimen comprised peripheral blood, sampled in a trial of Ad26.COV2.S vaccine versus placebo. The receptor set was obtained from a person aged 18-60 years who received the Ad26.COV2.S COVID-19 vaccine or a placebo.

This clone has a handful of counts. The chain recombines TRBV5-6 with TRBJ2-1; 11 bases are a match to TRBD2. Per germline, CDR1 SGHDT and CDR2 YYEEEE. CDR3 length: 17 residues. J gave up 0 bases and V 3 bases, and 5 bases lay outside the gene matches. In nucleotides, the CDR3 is TGTGCCAGCAGCTCACTAGCGGGGGAATACTCCTACAATGAGCAGTTCTTC. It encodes CASSSLAGEYSYNEQFF.

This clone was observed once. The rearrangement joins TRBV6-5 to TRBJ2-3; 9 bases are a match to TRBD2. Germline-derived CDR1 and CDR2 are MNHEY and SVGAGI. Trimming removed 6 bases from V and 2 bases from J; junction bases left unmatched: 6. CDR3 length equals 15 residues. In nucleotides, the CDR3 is TGTGCCAGCAGGGATAGCGGGGGCCCCACAGATACGCAGTATTTT. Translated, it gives CASRDSGGPTDTQYF.

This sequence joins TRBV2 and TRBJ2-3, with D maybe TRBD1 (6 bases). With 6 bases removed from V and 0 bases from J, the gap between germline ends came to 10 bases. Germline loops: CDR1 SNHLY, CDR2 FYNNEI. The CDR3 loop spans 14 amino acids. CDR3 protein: CASSETGSTDTQYF. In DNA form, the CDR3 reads TGTGCCAGCAGCGAGACAGGTAGCACAGATACGCAGTATTTT.

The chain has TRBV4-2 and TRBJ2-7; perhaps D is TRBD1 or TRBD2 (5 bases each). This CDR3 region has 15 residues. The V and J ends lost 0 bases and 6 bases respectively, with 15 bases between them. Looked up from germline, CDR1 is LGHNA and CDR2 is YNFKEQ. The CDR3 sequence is CASSQDLGDLGEQYF. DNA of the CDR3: TGTGCCAGCAGCCAAGATTTGGGGGACCTAGGCGAGCAGTACTTC.

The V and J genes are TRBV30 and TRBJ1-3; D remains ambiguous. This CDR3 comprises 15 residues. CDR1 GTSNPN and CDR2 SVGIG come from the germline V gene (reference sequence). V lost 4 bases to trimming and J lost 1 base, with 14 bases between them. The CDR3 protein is CAWMRSASSGNTIYF. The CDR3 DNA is TGTGCCTGGATGAGGTCCGCTAGTTCTGGAAACACCATATATTTT.

The CDR3: CATSTPSGSGGYTF. The CDR3 DNA reads TGTGCCACCAGCACTCCATCAGGTTCAGGTGGCTACACCTTC. The chain is built from TRBV15 and TRBJ1-2; no clear D gene. V gave up 4 bases and J gave up 7 bases, with 16 bases separating them. The CDR3 sequence is 14 residues long. CDR1 is LNHNV, CDR2 YYDKDF, per germline (reference sequence).

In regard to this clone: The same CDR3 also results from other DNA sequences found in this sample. CDR3 coding DNA: TGTGCCAGCAGTTTAGGGGCGAGGGAGACCCAGTACTTC. It yields the protein CASSLGARETQYF. The J gene is TRBJ2-5, the V gene TRBV12-3 or TRBV12-4, with D uncertain. The CDR3 has 13 amino acids. Trimming removed 1 base at V and 5 bases at J, with 8 bases between.

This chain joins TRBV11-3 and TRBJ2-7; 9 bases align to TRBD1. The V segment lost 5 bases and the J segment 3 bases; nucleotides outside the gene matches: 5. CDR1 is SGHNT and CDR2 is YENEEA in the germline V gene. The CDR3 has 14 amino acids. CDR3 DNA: TGTGCCAGCAGCCAGGGACAGGGAAGCTACGAGCAGTACTTC. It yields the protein CASSQGQGSYEQYF.

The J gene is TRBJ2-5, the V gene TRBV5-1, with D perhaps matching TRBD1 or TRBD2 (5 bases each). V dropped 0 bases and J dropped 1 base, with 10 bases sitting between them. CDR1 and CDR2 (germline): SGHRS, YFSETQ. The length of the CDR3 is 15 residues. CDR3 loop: CASSLVPRGQETQYF. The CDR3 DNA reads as TGCGCCAGCAGCTTGGTCCCGAGGGGCCAAGAGACCCAGTACTTC.

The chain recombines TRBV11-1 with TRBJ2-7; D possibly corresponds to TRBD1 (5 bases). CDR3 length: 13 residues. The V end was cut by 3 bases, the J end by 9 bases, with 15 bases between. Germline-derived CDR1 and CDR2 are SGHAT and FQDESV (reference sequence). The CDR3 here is CASSFEAGPGQYF. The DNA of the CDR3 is TGTGCCAGCAGCTTCGAGGCAGGGCCGGGGCAGTACTTC.

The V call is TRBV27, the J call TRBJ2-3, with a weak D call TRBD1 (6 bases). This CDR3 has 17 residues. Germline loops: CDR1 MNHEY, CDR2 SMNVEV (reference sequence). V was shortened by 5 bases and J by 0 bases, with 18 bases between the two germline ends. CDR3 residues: CASSASGVGGSTDTQYF. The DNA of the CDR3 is TGTGCCAGCAGTGCGTCCGGGGTAGGGGGTAGCACAGATACGCAGTATTTT.

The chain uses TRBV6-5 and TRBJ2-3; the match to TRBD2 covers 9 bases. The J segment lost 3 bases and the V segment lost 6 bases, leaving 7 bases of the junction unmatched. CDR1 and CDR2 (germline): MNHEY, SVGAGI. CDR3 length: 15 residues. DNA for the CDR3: TGTGCCAGCAGACCCGGACTAGCGCCTACAGATACGCAGTATTTT. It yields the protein CASRPGLAPTDTQYF.

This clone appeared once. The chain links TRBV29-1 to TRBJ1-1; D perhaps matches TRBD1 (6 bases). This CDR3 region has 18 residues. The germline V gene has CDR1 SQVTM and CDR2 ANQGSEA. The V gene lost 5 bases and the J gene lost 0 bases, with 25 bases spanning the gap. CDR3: CSVRGEWGLQVMNTEAFF. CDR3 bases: TGCAGCGTTCGGGGGGAATGGGGGCTCCAGGTAATGAACACTGAAGCTTTCTTT.

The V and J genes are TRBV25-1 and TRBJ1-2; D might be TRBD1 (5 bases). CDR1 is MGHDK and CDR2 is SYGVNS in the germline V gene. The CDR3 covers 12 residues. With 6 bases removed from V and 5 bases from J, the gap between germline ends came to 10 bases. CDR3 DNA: TGTGCCAGCAGCCGGACAAAGTATGGCTACACCTTC. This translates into CASSRTKYGYTF.

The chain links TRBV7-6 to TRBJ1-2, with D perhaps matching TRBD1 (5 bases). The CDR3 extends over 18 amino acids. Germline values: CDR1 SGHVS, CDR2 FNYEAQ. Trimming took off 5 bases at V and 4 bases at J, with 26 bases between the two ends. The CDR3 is CASSPWPKGTRDSYGYTF. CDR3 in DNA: TGTGCCAGCAGCCCCTGGCCCAAGGGGACGCGGGATAGCTATGGCTACACCTTC.

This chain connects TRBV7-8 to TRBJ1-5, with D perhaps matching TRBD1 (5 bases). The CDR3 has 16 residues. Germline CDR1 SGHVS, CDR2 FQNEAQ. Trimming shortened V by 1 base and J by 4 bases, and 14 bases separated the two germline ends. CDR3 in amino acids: CASSLGGIGENQPQHF. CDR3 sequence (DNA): TGTGCCAGCAGCTTAGGTGGTATAGGGGAAAATCAGCCCCAGCATTTT.

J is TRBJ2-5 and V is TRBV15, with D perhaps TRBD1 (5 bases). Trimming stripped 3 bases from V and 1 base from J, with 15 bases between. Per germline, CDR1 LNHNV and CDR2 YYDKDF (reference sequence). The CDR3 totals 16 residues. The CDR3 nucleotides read TGTGCCACCAGCAGTAGACAGAACTATATCCAAGAGACCCAGTACTTC. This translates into CATSSRQNYIQETQYF. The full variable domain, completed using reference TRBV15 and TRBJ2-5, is DAMVIQNPRYQVTQFGKPVTLSCSQTLNHNVMYWYQQKSSQAPKLLFHYYDKDFNNEADTPDNFQSRRPNTSFCFLDIRSPGLGDTAMYLCATSSRQNYIQETQYFGPGTRLLVL.

The CDR3 sequence is CATSSTGTLANEQFF. CDR3 coding DNA: TGTGCCACCAGTTCGACAGGGACTTTGGCCAATGAGCAGTTCTTC. The chain couples TRBV24-1 to TRBJ2-1; the D gene is possibly TRBD1 (7 bases). CDR3 length equals 15 residues. V was clipped by 6 bases and J by 6 bases, with 17 bases between them. Germline lookup yields CDR1 KGHDR and CDR2 SFDVKD.

CDR3 amino acids: CASSQDAGGHYGYTF. For the CDR3, the DNA is TGCGCCAGCAGCCAAGATGCAGGGGGCCACTATGGCTACACCTTC. The chain is built from TRBV4-3 and TRBJ1-2, with 8 nucleotides matching TRBD1. Germline CDR1 is LGHNA and CDR2 is YSLEER. V lost 0 bases and J lost 3; bases outside the gene matches: 3. The CDR3 covers 15 residues.

CDR3 residues: CASSDDTPNYGYTF. CDR3 bases: TGTGCCAGCAGTGATGACACGCCTAACTATGGCTACACCTTC. The V call is TRBV25-1, the J call TRBJ1-2; D is ambiguous. With 3 bases removed from V and 0 bases from J, the gap between germline ends came to 8 bases. This CDR3 spans 14 amino acids. From germline, CDR1 is MGHDK and CDR2 SYGVNS.

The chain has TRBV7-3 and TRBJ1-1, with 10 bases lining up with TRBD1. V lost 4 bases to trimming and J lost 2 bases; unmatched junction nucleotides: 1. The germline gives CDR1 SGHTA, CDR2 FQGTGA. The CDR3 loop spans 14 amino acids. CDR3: CASSSTGGNTEAFF. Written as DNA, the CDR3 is TGTGCCAGCAGCTCGACAGGGGGCAACACTGAAGCTTTCTTT. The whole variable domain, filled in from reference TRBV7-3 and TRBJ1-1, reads GAGVSQTPSNKVTEKGKYVELRCDPISGHTALYWYRQSLGQGPEFLIYFQGTGAADDSGLPNDRFFAVRPEGSVSTLKIQRTERGDSAVYLCASSSTGGNTEAFFGQGTRLTVV.